These T cell receptor beta chains were read from a single sample in a study of blood T cell repertoires in COVID-19. Here immunoSEQ multiplex PCR was the method, and the copy in TCRdb shows in-frame clones only, minus some. Among around 190,000 clones, 85% to 90% were seen once, and the ten largest hold approximately 1.5%. The sample consisted of peripheral blood. All receptors come from a man between 18 and 29 years old with active or convalescent COVID-19. Both conserved end residues are part of each CDR3.

j_gene	v_gene	CDR3aa
TRBJ1-3	TRBV5-1	CASSLDGLGNSGNTIYF
TRBJ2-3	TRBV5-1	CASSLGGTGWPDTQYF
TRBJ1-2	TRBV7-9	CASSLAGGPDYGYTF
TRBJ2-1	TRBV4-2	CASSLKSREQFF
TRBJ2-5	TRBV18	CASSPGGRVQETQYF
TRBJ2-3	TRBV4-2	CASSLNRDNEETQYF
TRBJ1-4	TRBV27	CASSLRLEHASNEKLFF
TRBJ2-1	TRBV14	CASSLGGGLVAEQFF
TRBJ1-1	TRBV11-2	CASRGGRINTEAFF
TRBJ1-2	TRBV3-1/TRBV3-2	CASSQGKGDYGYTF
TRBJ2-7	TRBV7-2	CASSLDQGAYEQYF